This TCR beta chain came from a study of beta chain features in type 1 diabetes. This clone was seen a few times. Sequencing targeted expressed TCRB transcripts, as all isolated RNA had been reverse transcribed. Profiling relied on immunoSEQ multiplex PCR, and the TCRdb table lists in-frame clones only, not all of them. The repertoire consists of roughly 250,000 clones, with 9.6% occurring once and the leading ten covering just under 0.035%. CDR1 is SGHVS, CDR2 FQNEAQ, per germline. J was trimmed by 1 base and V by 8 bases; bases with no gene match: 2. The CDR3 covers 12 residues. Material: naive CD4+ T cells from blood. The source of this sequence is a young woman in good health. This rearrangement joins TRBV7-8 to TRBJ2-7, with 7 bases lining up with TRBD1. Written as DNA, the CDR3 is TGTGCCAGCGGGACAGAATCCTACGAGCAGTACTTC. This encodes CASGTESYEQYF. Variable domain in full (rest from reference TRBV7-8 and TRBJ2-7): GAGVSQSPRYKVAKRGQDVALRCDPISGHVSLFWYQQALGQGPEFLTYFQNEAQLDKSGLPSDRFFAERPEGSVSTLKIQRTQQEDSAVYLCASGTESYEQYFGPGTRLTVT.